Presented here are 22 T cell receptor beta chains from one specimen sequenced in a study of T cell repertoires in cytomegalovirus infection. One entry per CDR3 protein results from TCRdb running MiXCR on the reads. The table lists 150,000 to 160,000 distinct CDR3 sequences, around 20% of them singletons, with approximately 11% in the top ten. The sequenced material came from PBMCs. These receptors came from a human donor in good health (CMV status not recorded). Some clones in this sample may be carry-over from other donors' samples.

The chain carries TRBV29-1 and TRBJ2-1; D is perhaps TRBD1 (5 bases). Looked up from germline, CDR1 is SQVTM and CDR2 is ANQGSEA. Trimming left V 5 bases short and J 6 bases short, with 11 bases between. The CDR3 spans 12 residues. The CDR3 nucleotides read TGCAGCGTTCTCAGGGTTGCCAATGAGCAGTTCTTC. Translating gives CSVLRVANEQFF.

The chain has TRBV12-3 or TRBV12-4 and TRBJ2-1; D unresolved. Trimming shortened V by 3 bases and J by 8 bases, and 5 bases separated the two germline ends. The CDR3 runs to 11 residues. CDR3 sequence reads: CASSFTHEQFF. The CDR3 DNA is TGTGCCAGCAGTTTTACCCATGAGCAGTTCTTC.

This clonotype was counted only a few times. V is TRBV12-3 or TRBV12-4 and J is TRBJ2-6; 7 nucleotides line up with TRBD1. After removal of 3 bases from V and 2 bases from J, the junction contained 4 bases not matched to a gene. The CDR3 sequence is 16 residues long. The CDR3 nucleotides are TGTGCCAGCAGTTTTCCCACAGGGGCTGGGGCCAACGTCCTGACTTTC. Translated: CASSFPTGAGANVLTF.

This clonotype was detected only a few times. The CDR3 is CASSGRRGGQETQYF. The CDR3 DNA reads TGCGCCAGCAGCGGACGCAGGGGAGGACAAGAGACCCAGTACTTC. This chain uses TRBV5-1 with TRBJ2-5; D possibly uses TRBD1 or TRBD2 (6 bases each). V was trimmed by 4 bases and J by 2 bases, leaving 15 bases between them. Looked up from germline, CDR1 is SGHRS and CDR2 is YFSETQ. CDR3 length: 15 amino acids.

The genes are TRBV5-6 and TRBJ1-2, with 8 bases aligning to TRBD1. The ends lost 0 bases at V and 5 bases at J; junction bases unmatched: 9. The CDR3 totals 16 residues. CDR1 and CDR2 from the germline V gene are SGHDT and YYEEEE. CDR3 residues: CASSLVGQGSLYGYTF. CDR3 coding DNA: TGTGCCAGCAGCTTGGTTGGACAGGGTTCCCTATATGGCTACACCTTC.

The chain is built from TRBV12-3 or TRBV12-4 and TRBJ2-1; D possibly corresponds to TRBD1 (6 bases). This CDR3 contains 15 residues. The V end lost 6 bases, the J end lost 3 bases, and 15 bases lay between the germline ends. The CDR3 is CASSQLGALYNEQFF. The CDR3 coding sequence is TGTGCCAGCAGCCAACTGGGGGCTCTCTACAATGAGCAGTTCTTC.

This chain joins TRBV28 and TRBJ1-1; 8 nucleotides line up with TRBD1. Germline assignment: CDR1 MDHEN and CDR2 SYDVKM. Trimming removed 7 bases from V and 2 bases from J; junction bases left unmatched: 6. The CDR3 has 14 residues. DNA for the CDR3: TGTGCCAGCAACCGACAGGGGCACAACACTGAAGCTTTCTTT. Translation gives CASNRQGHNTEAFF.

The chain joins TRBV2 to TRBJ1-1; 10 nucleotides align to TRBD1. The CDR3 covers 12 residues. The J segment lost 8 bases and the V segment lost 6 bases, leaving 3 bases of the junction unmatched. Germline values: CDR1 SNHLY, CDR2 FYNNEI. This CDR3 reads CASRGQGLEAFF. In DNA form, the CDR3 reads TGTGCCAGCAGGGGACAGGGGTTAGAAGCTTTCTTT.

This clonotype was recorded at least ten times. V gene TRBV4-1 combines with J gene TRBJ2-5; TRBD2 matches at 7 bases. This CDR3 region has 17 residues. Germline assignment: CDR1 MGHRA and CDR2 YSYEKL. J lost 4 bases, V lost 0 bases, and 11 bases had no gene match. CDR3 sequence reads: CASSQDPRSGRGETQYF. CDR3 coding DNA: TGCGCCAGCAGCCAAGATCCCCGATCGGGGAGGGGAGAGACCCAGTACTTC.

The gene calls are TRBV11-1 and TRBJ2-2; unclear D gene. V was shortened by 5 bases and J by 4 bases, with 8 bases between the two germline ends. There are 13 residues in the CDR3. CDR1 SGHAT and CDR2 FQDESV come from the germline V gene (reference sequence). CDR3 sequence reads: CASSLDTTGELFF. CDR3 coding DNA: TGTGCCAGCAGCCTAGACACCACCGGGGAGCTGTTTTTT. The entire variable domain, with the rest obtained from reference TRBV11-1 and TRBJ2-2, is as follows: EAEVAQSPRYKITEKSQAVAFWCDPISGHATLYWYRQILGQGPELLVQFQDESVVDDSQLPKDRFSAERLKGVDSTLKIQPAELGDSAMYLCASSLDTTGELFFGEGSRLTVL.

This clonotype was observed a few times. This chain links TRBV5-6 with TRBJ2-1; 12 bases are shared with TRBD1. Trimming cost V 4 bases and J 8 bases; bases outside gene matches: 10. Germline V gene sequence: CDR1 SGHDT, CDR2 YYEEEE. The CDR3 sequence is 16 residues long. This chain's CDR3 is CASSLRPGQGAYEQFF. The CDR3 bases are TGTGCCAGCAGCCTCAGACCGGGACAGGGGGCCTATGAGCAGTTCTTC. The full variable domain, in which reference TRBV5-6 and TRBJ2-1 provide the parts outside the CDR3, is DAGVTQSPTHLIKTRGQQVTLRCSPKSGHDTVSWYQQALGQGPQFIFQYYEEEERQRGNFPDRFSGHQFPNYSSELNVNALLLGDSALYLCASSLRPGQGAYEQFFGPGTRLTVL.

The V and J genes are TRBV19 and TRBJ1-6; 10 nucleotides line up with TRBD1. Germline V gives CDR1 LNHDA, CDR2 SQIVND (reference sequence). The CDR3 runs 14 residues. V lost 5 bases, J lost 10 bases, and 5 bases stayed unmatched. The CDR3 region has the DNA TGTGCCAGTAGTCCCGGGACAGGGGCCTCACCCCTCCACTTT. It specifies CASSPGTGASPLHF. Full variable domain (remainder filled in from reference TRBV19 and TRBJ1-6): DGGITQSPKYLFRKEGQNVTLSCEQNLNHDAMYWYRQDPGQGLRLIYYSQIVNDFQKGDIAEGYSVSREKKESFPLTVTSAQKNPTAFYLCASSPGTGASPLHFGNGTRLTVT.

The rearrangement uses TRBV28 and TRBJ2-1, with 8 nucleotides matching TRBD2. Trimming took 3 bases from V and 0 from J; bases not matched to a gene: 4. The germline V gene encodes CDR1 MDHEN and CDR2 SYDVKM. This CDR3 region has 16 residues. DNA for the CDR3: TGTGCCAGCAGTTTTCTAGCGGGTAGCTCCTACAATGAGCAGTTCTTC. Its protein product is CASSFLAGSSYNEQFF.

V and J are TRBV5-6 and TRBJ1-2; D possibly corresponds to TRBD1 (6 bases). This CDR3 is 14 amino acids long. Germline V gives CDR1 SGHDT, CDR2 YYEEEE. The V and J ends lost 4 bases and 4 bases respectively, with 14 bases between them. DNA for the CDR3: TGTGCCAGCAGCCCCGGGACAACCTTCTATGGCTACACCTTC. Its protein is CASSPGTTFYGYTF.

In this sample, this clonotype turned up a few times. The CDR3 nucleotides read TGTGCCAGCAGCCCAGGGCTCCTCGGCTACAATGAGCAGTTCTTC. It encodes CASSPGLLGYNEQFF. The chain employs TRBV11-3 and TRBJ2-1, with D possibly matching TRBD1 (5 bases). Germline CDR1 SGHNT, CDR2 YENEEA. The length of the CDR3 is 15 residues. Trimming cost V 5 bases and J 3 bases, with 14 bases left between them.

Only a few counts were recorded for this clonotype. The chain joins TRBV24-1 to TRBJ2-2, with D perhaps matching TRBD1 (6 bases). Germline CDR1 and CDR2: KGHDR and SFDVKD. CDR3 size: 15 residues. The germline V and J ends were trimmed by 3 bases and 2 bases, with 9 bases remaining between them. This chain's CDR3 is CATSDEGGNTGELFF. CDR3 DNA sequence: TGTGCCACCAGTGATGAAGGGGGAAACACCGGGGAGCTGTTTTTT.

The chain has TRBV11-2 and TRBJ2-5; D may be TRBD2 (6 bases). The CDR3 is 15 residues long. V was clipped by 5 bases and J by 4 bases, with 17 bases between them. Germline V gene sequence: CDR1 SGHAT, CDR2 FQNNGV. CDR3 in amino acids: CASSRGTATGETQYF. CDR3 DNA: TGTGCCAGCAGCCGGGGGACGGCTACAGGAGAGACCCAGTACTTC.

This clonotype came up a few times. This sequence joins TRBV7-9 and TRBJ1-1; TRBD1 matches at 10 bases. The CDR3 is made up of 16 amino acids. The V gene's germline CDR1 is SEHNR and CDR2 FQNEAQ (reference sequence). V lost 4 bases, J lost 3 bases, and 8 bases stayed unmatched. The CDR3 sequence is CASSSVIGTGDTEAFF. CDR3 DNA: TGTGCCAGCAGCTCGGTGATCGGGACAGGGGACACTGAAGCTTTCTTT. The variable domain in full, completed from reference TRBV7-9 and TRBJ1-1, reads DTGVSQNPRHKITKRGQNVTFRCDPISEHNRLYWYRQTLGQGPEFLTYFQNEAQLEKSRLLSDRFSAERPKGSFSTLEIQRTEQGDSAMYLCASSSVIGTGDTEAFFGQGTRLTVV.

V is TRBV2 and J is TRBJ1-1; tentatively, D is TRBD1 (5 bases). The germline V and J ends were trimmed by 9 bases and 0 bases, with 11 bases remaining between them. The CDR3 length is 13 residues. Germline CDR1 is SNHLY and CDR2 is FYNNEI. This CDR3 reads CARSGTLNTEAFF. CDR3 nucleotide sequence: TGTGCCAGATCCGGGACGTTGAACACTGAAGCTTTCTTT.

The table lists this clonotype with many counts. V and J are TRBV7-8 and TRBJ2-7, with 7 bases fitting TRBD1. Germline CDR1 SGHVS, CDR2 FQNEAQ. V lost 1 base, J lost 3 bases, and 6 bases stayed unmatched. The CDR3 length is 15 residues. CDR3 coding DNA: TGTGCCAGCAGCTTAGTTCGGGACAGACTCTACGAGCAGTACTTC. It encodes CASSLVRDRLYEQYF.

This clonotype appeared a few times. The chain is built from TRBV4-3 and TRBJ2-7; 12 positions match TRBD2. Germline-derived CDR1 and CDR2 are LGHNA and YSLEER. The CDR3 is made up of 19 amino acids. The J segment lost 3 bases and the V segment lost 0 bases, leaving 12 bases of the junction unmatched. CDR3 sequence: CASSQDARLAGERLYEQYF. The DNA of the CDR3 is TGCGCCAGCAGCCAAGATGCGAGACTAGCGGGAGAAAGGCTCTACGAGCAGTACTTC.

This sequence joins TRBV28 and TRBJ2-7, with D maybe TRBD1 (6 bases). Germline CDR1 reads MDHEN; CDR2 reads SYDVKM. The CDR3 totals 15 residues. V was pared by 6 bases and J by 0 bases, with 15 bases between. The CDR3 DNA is TGTGCCAGCAGCCCCGGGACACTTGTCTCCTACGAGCAGTACTTC. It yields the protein CASSPGTLVSYEQYF.